The rows below give T cell receptor beta chains drawn from one sample of a study of Graves' ophthalmopathy and Graves' hyperthyroidism. TCRdb itself ran the multiplex PCR reads through MiXCR, one entry per CDR3 protein. The repertoire holds 500,000 to 700,000 distinct CDR3 sequences, with under 45% as singletons. Specimen: peripheral blood or thyroid tissue (not recorded which). Receptor source: an adult man with Graves' hyperthyroidism. CDR3s include the opening cysteine and the closing phenylalanine or tryptophan. D genes are given only for firm matches. Clone sizes are given selectively: once, few, many, or a class where the clone is expanded.

size: .
V: TRBV7-8
D: .
J: TRBJ2-1
CDR3: CASSWSSYNEQFF
DNA: TGTGCCAGCAGCTGGAGCTCCTACAATGAGCAGTTCTTC

size: many
V: TRBV2
D: TRBD1
J: TRBJ1-2
CDR3: CASTTDRGGYTF
DNA: TGTGCCAGCACTACGGACAGGGGCGGCTACACCTTC

size: many
V: TRBV10-2
D: TRBD2
J: TRBJ2-5
CDR3: CASSQTSGGDETQYF
DNA: TGCGCCAGCAGCCAGACTAGCGGGGGGGATGAGACCCAGTACTTC

size: many
V: TRBV7-2
D: TRBD2
J: TRBJ2-7
CDR3: CASSHSGRYEQYF
DNA: TGTGCCAGCAGCCATAGCGGGAGGTACGAGCAGTACTTC

size: few
V: TRBV2
D: TRBD1
J: TRBJ2-5
CDR3: CASSDTGVQETQYF
DNA: TGTGCCAGCAGTGATACAGGGGTCCAAGAGACCCAGTACTTC

size: .
V: TRBV20-1
D: .
J: TRBJ2-5
CDR3: CSALRTASTDTQYF
DNA: TGCAGTGCTTTAAGGACGGCTAGCACAGATACGCAGTACTTC

size: .
V: TRBV9
D: .
J: TRBJ2-7
CDR3: CASSPPGPNKISYEQYF
DNA: TGTGCCAGCAGTCCCCCGGGACCGAATAAAATTAGTTACGAGCAGTACTTC

size: .
V: TRBV7-9
D: TRBD2
J: TRBJ2-1
CDR3: CASSFASGNEQFF
DNA: TGTGCCAGCAGCTTCGCTAGCGGCAATGAGCAGTTCTTC

size: .
V: TRBV7-9
D: TRBD1
J: TRBJ2-2
CDR3: CASSAQGVQTGELFF
DNA: TGTGCCAGCAGCGCCCAGGGGGTTCAGACCGGGGAGCTGTTTTTT

size: .
V: TRBV6-5
D: .
J: TRBJ2-3
CDR3: CASRWGLSTDTQYF
DNA: TGTGCCAGCAGGTGGGGACTTAGCACAGATACGCAGTATTTT

size: .
V: TRBV29-1
D: TRBD1
J: TRBJ2-5
CDR3: CSVHTGAQETQYF
DNA: TGCAGCGTCCATACAGGGGCCCAAGAGACCCAGTACTTC

size: .
V: TRBV20-1
D: .
J: TRBJ1-1
CDR3: CSASSIASMNTEAFF
DNA: TGCAGTGCCAGTAGTATCGCCAGTATGAACACTGAAGCTTTCTTT

size: few
V: TRBV2
D: TRBD1
J: TRBJ2-7
CDR3: CASRGQGVYEQYF
DNA: TGTGCCAGCAGAGGACAGGGGGTTTACGAGCAGTACTTC

size: many
V: TRBV29-1
D: .
J: TRBJ1-5
CDR3: CSVSQSPNQPQHF
DNA: TGCAGCGTTTCCCAGTCCCCCAATCAGCCCCAGCATTTT

size: once
V: TRBV20-1
D: .
J: TRBJ2-5
CDR3: CSARISGGTDTQYF
DNA: TGCAGTGCTAGGATAAGCGGCGGCACAGATACGCAGTACTTC

size: .
V: TRBV25-1
D: .
J: TRBJ2-2
CDR3: CASSPEAAHLTGELFF
DNA: TGTGCCAGCAGTCCCGAAGCTGCCCATCTCACCGGGGAGCTGTTTTTT

size: many
V: TRBV2
D: TRBD1
J: TRBJ2-7
CDR3: CASSSTGGVSYEQYF
DNA: TGTGCCAGCAGTTCTACAGGGGGCGTCTCCTACGAGCAGTACTTC

size: .
V: TRBV7-9
D: TRBD1
J: TRBJ2-7
CDR3: CASSSGQGNPYEQYF
DNA: TGTGCCAGCAGCTCCGGACAGGGGAATCCCTACGAGCAGTACTTC

size: .
V: TRBV29-1
D: TRBD1
J: TRBJ1-1
CDR3: CSVPDRGRTEAFF
DNA: TGCAGCGTTCCGGACAGGGGAAGGACTGAAGCTTTCTTT

size: few
V: TRBV2
D: .
J: TRBJ2-3
CDR3: CASERTGLHTQYF
DNA: TGTGCCAGCGAACGCACAGGACTCCATACGCAGTATTTT

size: .
V: TRBV24-1
D: .
J: TRBJ1-2
CDR3: CATSEAGTANYGYTF
DNA: TGTGCCACCAGTGAAGCCGGGACGGCAAACTATGGCTACACCTTC

size: .
V: TRBV12-3/TRBV12-4
D: TRBD2
J: TRBJ2-5
CDR3: CASSPSGVVLNEQYF
DNA: TGTGCCAGCAGTCCTAGCGGGGTGGTTCTGAATGAGCAGTACTTC

size: many
V: TRBV9
D: TRBD2
J: TRBJ2-7
CDR3: CASSVGAGTTYEQYF
DNA: TGTGCCAGCAGCGTAGGAGCGGGAACGACCTACGAGCAGTACTTC

size: once
V: TRBV29-1
D: .
J: TRBJ2-2
CDR3: CSVSFRGPNTGELFF
DNA: TGCAGCGTCAGCTTCCGGGGACCTAACACCGGGGAGCTGTTTTTT

size: .
V: TRBV7-3
D: TRBD1
J: TRBJ2-5
CDR3: CASSSYRGEQLF
DNA: TGTGCCAGCAGCTCCTACAGGGGTGAGCAGCTCTTC

size: .
V: TRBV5-1
D: .
J: TRBJ1-1
CDR3: CASSLTLTGNTEAFF
DNA: TGCGCCAGCAGCCTCACTTTAACCGGGAACACTGAAGCTTTCTTT

size: many
V: TRBV19
D: .
J: TRBJ2-7
CDR3: CASSIDRESSYEQYF
DNA: TGTGCCAGTAGTATAGATCGCGAAAGCTCCTACGAGCAGTACTTC

size: .
V: TRBV19
D: .
J: TRBJ1-5
CDR3: CASSIAQGGDQPQHF
DNA: TGTGCCAGTAGTATCGCTCAGGGTGGGGATCAGCCCCAGCATTTT

size: .
V: TRBV19
D: TRBD1
J: TRBJ1-5
CDR3: CASSILQGAGAGNQPQHF
DNA: TGTGCCAGTAGTATCCTACAGGGGGCTGGAGCCGGCAATCAGCCCCAGCATTTT

size: .
V: TRBV2
D: TRBD2
J: TRBJ2-5
CDR3: CASSFRLAGETQYF
DNA: TGTGCCAGCAGTTTCAGGCTAGCGGGAGAGACCCAGTACTTC

size: few
V: TRBV3-1
D: TRBD2
J: TRBJ2-7
CDR3: CASSQDPLAGGSYEQYF
DNA: TGTGCCAGCAGCCAAGACCCCCTAGCGGGAGGTTCCTACGAGCAGTACTTC

size: few
V: TRBV18
D: .
J: TRBJ2-6
CDR3: CASSRTSSGANVLTF
DNA: TGTGCCAGCTCACGAACCAGCTCTGGGGCCAACGTCCTGACTTTC

size: many
V: TRBV2
D: TRBD1
J: TRBJ1-1
CDR3: CASTSQGAGEAFF
DNA: TGTGCCAGCACTTCACAGGGGGCAGGTGAAGCTTTCTTT

size: many
V: TRBV7-3
D: .
J: TRBJ2-7
CDR3: CASSYGTGSEQYF
DNA: TGTGCCAGCAGCTATGGTACGGGCTCCGAGCAGTACTTC

size: .
V: TRBV11-3
D: .
J: TRBJ2-7
CDR3: CASSFRLAYEQYF
DNA: TGTGCCAGCAGCTTTAGACTAGCCTACGAGCAGTACTTC

size: many
V: TRBV6-5
D: .
J: TRBJ1-2
CDR3: CASSYSGGETEYGYTF
DNA: TGTGCCAGCAGTTACTCAGGCGGTGAGACAGAGTATGGCTACACCTTC

size: .
V: TRBV27
D: .
J: TRBJ2-7
CDR3: CASSLRYGPYEQYF
DNA: TGTGCCAGCAGTTTACGATACGGCCCCTACGAGCAGTACTTC

size: few
V: TRBV9
D: TRBD2
J: TRBJ2-3
CDR3: CASSEGAGGAYTQYF
DNA: TGTGCCAGCAGTGAGGGTGCGGGGGGGGCATATACGCAGTATTTT

size: many
V: TRBV2
D: .
J: TRBJ1-2
CDR3: CASRDDVNGYTF
DNA: TGTGCCAGCAGGGACGATGTGAACGGCTACACCTTC

size: .
V: TRBV24-1
D: TRBD1
J: TRBJ2-5
CDR3: CATSAVRGQETQYF
DNA: TGTGCCACCAGTGCGGTCAGGGGGCAAGAGACCCAGTACTTC

size: many
V: TRBV29-1
D: .
J: TRBJ1-2
CDR3: CSVEGGYGYTF
DNA: TGCAGCGTTGAGGGCGGATATGGCTACACCTTC

size: once
V: TRBV4-1
D: TRBD2
J: TRBJ2-2
CDR3: CASSQEGAGVIGNTGELFF
DNA: TGCGCCAGCAGCCAAGAGGGCGCGGGAGTGATCGGAAACACCGGGGAGCTGTTTTTT

size: many
V: TRBV9
D: .
J: TRBJ2-7
CDR3: CASSVAGEQTYEQYF
DNA: TGTGCCAGCAGCGTAGCTGGAGAGCAAACCTACGAGCAGTACTTC

size: .
V: TRBV7-3
D: TRBD1
J: TRBJ1-5
CDR3: CASSLGLQGFNQPQHF
DNA: TGTGCCAGCAGCTTAGGGTTACAGGGGTTCAATCAGCCCCAGCATTTT

size: .
V: TRBV15
D: .
J: TRBJ1-1
CDR3: CAASRDLIGRYEAFF
DNA: TGTGCCGCCAGCAGAGATCTGATAGGACGGTATGAAGCTTTCTTT

size: many
V: TRBV7-9
D: TRBD1
J: TRBJ2-5
CDR3: CASSLGQGQETQYF
DNA: TGTGCCAGCAGTTTGGGACAGGGCCAAGAGACCCAGTACTTC

size: many
V: TRBV20-1
D: .
J: TRBJ1-2
CDR3: CSAHDLGPNYGYTF
DNA: TGCAGTGCCCATGACCTCGGACCCAACTATGGCTACACCTTC

size: many
V: TRBV29-1
D: .
J: TRBJ1-5
CDR3: CSVEVGDGQPQHF
DNA: TGCAGCGTCGAGGTGGGGGACGGTCAGCCCCAGCATTTT

size: once
V: TRBV11-1
D: .
J: TRBJ2-7
CDR3: CASSDDGLGGLAYEQYF
DNA: TGTGCCAGCAGTGATGACGGTTTGGGAGGACTTGCCTACGAGCAGTACTTC

size: many
V: TRBV6-5
D: TRBD1
J: TRBJ1-1
CDR3: CASSLQGAGNTEAFF
DNA: TGTGCCAGCAGCCTACAGGGGGCGGGGAACACTGAAGCTTTCTTT

size: few
V: TRBV5-6
D: .
J: TRBJ2-7
CDR3: CASSSPLYYEQYF
DNA: TGTGCCAGCAGCTCCCCTTTATATTACGAGCAGTACTTC

size: many
V: TRBV14
D: .
J: TRBJ1-1
CDR3: CASSQGTWTVPLKNTEAFF
DNA: TGTGCCAGCAGCCAAGGAACATGGACAGTTCCCTTGAAGAACACTGAAGCTTTCTTT